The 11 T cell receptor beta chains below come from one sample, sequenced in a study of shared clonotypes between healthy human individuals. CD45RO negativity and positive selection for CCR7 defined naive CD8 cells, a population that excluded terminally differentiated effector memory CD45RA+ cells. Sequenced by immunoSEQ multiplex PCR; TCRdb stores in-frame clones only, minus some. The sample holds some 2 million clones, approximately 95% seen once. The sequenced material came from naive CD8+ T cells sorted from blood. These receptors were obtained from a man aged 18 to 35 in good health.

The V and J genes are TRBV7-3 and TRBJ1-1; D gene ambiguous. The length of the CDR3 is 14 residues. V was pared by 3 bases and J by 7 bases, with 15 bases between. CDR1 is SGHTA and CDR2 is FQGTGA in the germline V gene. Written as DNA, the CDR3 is TGTGCCAGCAGCTTTAAGCCAACCAGTGGTGAAGCTTTCTTT. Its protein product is CASSFKPTSGEAFF. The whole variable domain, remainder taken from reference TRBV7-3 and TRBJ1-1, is GAGVSQTPSNKVTEKGKYVELRCDPISGHTALYWYRQSLGQGPEFLIYFQGTGAADDSGLPNDRFFAVRPEGSVSTLKIQRTERGDSAVYLCASSFKPTSGEAFFGQGTRLTVV.

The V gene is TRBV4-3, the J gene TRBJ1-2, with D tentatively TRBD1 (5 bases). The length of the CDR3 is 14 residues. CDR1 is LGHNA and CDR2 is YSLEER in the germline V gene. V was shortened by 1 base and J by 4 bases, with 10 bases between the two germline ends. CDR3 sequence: CASSQGRESYGYTF. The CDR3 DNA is TGCGCCAGCAGCCAAGGCAGGGAAAGCTATGGCTACACCTTC.

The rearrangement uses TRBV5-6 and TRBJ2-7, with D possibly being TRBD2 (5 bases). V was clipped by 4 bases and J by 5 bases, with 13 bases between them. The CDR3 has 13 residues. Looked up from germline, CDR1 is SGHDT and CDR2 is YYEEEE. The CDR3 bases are TGTGCCAGCAGCCTGGGAGAAGATAACGAGCAGTACTTC. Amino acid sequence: CASSLGEDNEQYF. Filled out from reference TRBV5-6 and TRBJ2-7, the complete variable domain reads DAGVTQSPTHLIKTRGQQVTLRCSPKSGHDTVSWYQQALGQGPQFIFQYYEEEERQRGNFPDRFSGHQFPNYSSELNVNALLLGDSALYLCASSLGEDNEQYFGPGTRLTVT.

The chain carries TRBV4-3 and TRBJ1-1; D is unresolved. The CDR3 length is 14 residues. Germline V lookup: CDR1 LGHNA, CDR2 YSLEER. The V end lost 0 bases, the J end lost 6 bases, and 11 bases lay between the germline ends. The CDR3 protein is CASSQDSTGAEAFF. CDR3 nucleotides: TGCGCCAGCAGCCAAGATTCGACTGGCGCTGAAGCTTTCTTT.

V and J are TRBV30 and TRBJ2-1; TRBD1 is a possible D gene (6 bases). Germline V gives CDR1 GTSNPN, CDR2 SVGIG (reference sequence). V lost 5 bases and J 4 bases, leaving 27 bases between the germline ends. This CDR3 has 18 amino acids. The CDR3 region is CAWDGGYTGTPSYNEQFF. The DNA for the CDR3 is TGTGCCTGGGACGGTGGCTATACCGGGACACCCTCTTACAATGAGCAGTTCTTC.

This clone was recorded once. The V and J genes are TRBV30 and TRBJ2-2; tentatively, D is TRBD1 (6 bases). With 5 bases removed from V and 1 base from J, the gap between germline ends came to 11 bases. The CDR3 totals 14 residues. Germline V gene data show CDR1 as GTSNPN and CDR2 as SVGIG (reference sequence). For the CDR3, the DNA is TGTGCCTGGCTCGCGACAGGGAACACCGGGGAGCTGTTTTTT. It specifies CAWLATGNTGELFF.

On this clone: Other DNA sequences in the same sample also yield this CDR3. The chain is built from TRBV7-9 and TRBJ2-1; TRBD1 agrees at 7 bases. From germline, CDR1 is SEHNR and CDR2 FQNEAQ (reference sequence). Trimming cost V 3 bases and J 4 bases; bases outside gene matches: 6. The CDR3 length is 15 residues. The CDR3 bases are TGTGCCAGCAGCTTCACAGGGGCCCCATACAATGAGCAGTTCTTC. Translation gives CASSFTGAPYNEQFF.

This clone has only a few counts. CDR3: CASSERGVTEAFF. The CDR3 nucleotides are TGTGCCAGCAGCGAGAGGGGGGTCACTGAAGCTTTCTTT. The rearrangement links TRBV9 to TRBJ1-1, with D possibly TRBD1 on 6 matching bases. CDR1 and CDR2 (germline): SGDLS, YYNGEE. Trimming shortened V by 3 bases and J by 4 bases, and 10 bases separated the two germline ends. This CDR3 is 13 amino acids long.

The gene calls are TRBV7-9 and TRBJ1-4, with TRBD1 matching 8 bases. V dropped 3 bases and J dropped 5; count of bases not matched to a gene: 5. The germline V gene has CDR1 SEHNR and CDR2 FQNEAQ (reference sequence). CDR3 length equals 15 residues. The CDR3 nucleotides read TGTGCCAGCAGCTTTCGACAGGGGCCGAATGAAAAACTGTTTTTT. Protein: CASSFRQGPNEKLFF.

The CDR3 DNA follows: TGTGCCAGCACCAATCAAGAGGATTTAGCTGAGCAGTTCTTC. Translating it yields CASTNQEDLAEQFF. This rearrangement joins TRBV5-6 to TRBJ2-1, with D unclear. Trimming took off 6 bases at V and 9 bases at J, with 19 bases between the two ends. The CDR3 sequence is 14 residues long. The V gene's germline CDR1 is SGHDT and CDR2 YYEEEE.

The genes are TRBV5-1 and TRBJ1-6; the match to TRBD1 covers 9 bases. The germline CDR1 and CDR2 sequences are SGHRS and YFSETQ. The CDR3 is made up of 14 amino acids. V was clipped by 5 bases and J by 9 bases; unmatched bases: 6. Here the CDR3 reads CASSPGTGISPLHF. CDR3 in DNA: TGCGCCAGCAGTCCCGGGACAGGGATTTCACCCCTCCACTTT.